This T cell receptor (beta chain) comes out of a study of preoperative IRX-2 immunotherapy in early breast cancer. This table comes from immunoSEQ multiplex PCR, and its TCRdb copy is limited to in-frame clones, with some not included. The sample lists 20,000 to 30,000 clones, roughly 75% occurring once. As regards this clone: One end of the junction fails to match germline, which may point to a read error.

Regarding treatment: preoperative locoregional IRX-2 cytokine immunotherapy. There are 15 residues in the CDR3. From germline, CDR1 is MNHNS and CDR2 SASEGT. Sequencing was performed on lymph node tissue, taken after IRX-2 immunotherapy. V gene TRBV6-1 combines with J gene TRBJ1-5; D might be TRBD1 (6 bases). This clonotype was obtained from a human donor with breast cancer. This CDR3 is CAISEGGGSNQPQHF. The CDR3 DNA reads TGTGCCATCAGTGAAGGAGGGGGAAGTAATCAGCCCCAGCATTTT.